The 26 T cell receptor beta chains presented below share a single source sample, sequenced in a study of blood T cell repertoires in COVID-19. Sequenced by immunoSEQ multiplex PCR; TCRdb stores in-frame clones only, minus some. Of 200,000 to 300,000 clones detected, about 90% appear once; the ten largest clones hold 2.5% to 3%. The sample taken for sequencing was peripheral blood. The receptors were gathered from a person under 35 with COVID-19, enrolled during active disease.

The chain uses TRBV6-2 or TRBV6-3 and TRBJ2-5, with TRBD2 identical over 10 bases. The germline gives CDR1 MNHEY, CDR2 SVGEGT. CDR3 size: 14 residues. With V trimmed by 5 bases and J by 5 bases, 5 bases remained unmatched. For the CDR3, the DNA is TGTGCCAGCAGTCTAGCGGGAGTGGGCGAGACCCAGTACTTC. This sequence encodes CASSLAGVGETQYF.

The chain is built from TRBV5-6 and TRBJ2-2; 9 nucleotides agree with TRBD2. The CDR3 covers 15 residues. V shed 4 bases, J shed 5 bases, and the junction held 6 bases outside the gene matches. Germline V lookup: CDR1 SGHDT, CDR2 YYEEEE. The CDR3 region is CASSLSGRITGELFF. The CDR3 DNA sequence: TGTGCCAGCAGCCTAAGCGGGAGGATTACCGGGGAGCTGTTTTTT. Full variable domain (outside the CDR3, taken from reference TRBV5-6 and TRBJ2-2): DAGVTQSPTHLIKTRGQQVTLRCSPKSGHDTVSWYQQALGQGPQFIFQYYEEEERQRGNFPDRFSGHQFPNYSSELNVNALLLGDSALYLCASSLSGRITGELFFGEGSRLTVL.

The chain carries TRBV27 and TRBJ2-3, with 8 nucleotides matching TRBD2. The CDR3 consists of 11 residues. CDR1 MNHEY and CDR2 SMNVEV come from the germline V gene (reference sequence). Germline trimming cut 7 bases from V and 9 bases from J; bases unmatched to any gene: 3. CDR3 bases: TGTGCCAGCACGGGCGGGGGGACGCAGTATTTT. Translated: CASTGGGTQYF.

The chain couples TRBV7-3 to TRBJ2-1, with TRBD1 identical over 10 bases. The CDR3 extends over 16 amino acids. Germline V gene sequence: CDR1 SGHTA, CDR2 FQGTGA. V lost 1 base to trimming and J lost 4 bases; unmatched junction nucleotides: 4. The CDR3 reads CASSLRDRGGYNEQFF. The CDR3, as DNA: TGTGCCAGCAGCTTAAGGGACAGGGGCGGTTACAATGAGCAGTTCTTC.

This chain uses TRBV27 with TRBJ2-5, with D possibly matching TRBD2 (6 bases). V lost 5 bases and J 5 bases, leaving 9 bases between the germline ends. The germline V gene has CDR1 MNHEY and CDR2 SMNVEV (reference sequence). The CDR3 totals 12 residues. CDR3 region: CASSPRGETQYF. The CDR3 DNA is TGTGCCAGCAGTCCACGGGGGGAGACCCAGTACTTC.

The rearrangement links TRBV9 to TRBJ2-2; possibly TRBD2 for D (6 bases). Germline V lookup: CDR1 SGDLS, CDR2 YYNGEE. V was trimmed by 0 bases and J by 6 bases, leaving 24 bases between them. The CDR3 runs 19 residues. The CDR3 DNA follows: TGTGCCAGCAGCGTAGCTGTGTCGGGGAGCGGAGGGCCCGCCGGGGAGCTGTTTTTT. This encodes CASSVAVSGSGGPAGELFF. Combining the CDR3 with reference TRBV9 and TRBJ2-2 gives the whole variable domain DSGVTQTPKHLITATGQRVTLRCSPRSGDLSVYWYQQSLDQGLQFLIQYYNGEERAKGNILERFSAQQFPDLHSELNLSSLELGDSALYFCASSVAVSGSGGPAGELFFGEGSRLTVL.

This sequence joins TRBV5-1 and TRBJ1-1, with 11 nucleotides matching TRBD1. V shed 4 bases and J 6 bases; nucleotides not matched to a gene: 5. In germline, CDR1 is SGHRS, CDR2 YFSETQ. The CDR3 runs to 14 residues. The CDR3, as DNA: TGCGCCAGCAGCAGAAGGACAGGGGGCGCTGAAGCTTTCTTT. Its translation: CASSRRTGGAEAFF.

This clone was counted a single time. V is TRBV4-1 and J is TRBJ1-4; 7 nucleotides agree with TRBD1. With V trimmed by 2 bases and J by 6 bases, 18 bases remained unmatched. This CDR3 region has 19 residues. The V gene's germline CDR1 is MGHRA and CDR2 YSYEKL. DNA of the CDR3: TGCGCCAGCAGCCAACCCCGGCTGATAATACAGGGGCAGGATGAAAAACTGTTTTTT. Translated, it gives CASSQPRLIIQGQDEKLFF.

This clone is a singleton in its sample. This chain connects TRBV7-8 to TRBJ2-7, with TRBD2 identical over 9 bases. Germline V gene data show CDR1 as SGHVS and CDR2 as FQNEAQ. The CDR3 sequence is 20 residues long. V lost 2 bases to trimming and J lost 1 base; unmatched junction nucleotides: 18. CDR3 DNA: TGTGCCAGCAGCTTAAAGCCTAGCGGGATGCTAACGGGGTCGTCCTACGAGCAGTACTTC. Translating gives CASSLKPSGMLTGSSYEQYF.

The rearrangement joins TRBV4-2 to TRBJ2-7; possible D gene TRBD2, 6 bases. The CDR3 is 13 residues long. Germline assignment: CDR1 LGHNA and CDR2 YNFKEQ. Deletions cut 4 bases from V and 1 base from J, with 8 bases between. The CDR3, as DNA: TGTGCCAGCAGCCGGGAGGCTTCCTACGAGCAGTACTTC. Protein sequence: CASSREASYEQYF.

V gene TRBV12-3 or TRBV12-4 combines with J gene TRBJ1-3; D is unclear. The V gene lost 1 base and the J gene lost 4 bases, with 5 bases spanning the gap. This CDR3 is built from 13 residues. The CDR3 DNA follows: TGTGCCAGCAGTTTAGTACGGGGAAACACCATATATTTT. This sequence encodes CASSLVRGNTIYF.

The CDR3 sequence is CASSADRFNTEAFF. CDR3 nucleotide sequence: TGTGCCAGCAGTGCCGACAGATTTAACACTGAAGCTTTCTTT. This chain links TRBV2 with TRBJ1-1; the D gene is possibly TRBD1 (5 bases). V lost 4 bases, J lost 2 bases, and 11 bases lay in between. CDR3 length equals 14 residues. Germline loops: CDR1 SNHLY, CDR2 FYNNEI.

The chain carries TRBV5-8 and TRBJ1-1; 8 nucleotides align to TRBD1. Unmatched junction bases numbered 10, after V lost 6 bases and J lost 6 bases. Looked up from germline, CDR1 is SGHTS and CDR2 is YDEGEE. This CDR3 region has 14 residues. CDR3 sequence reads: CASTFRDRSSEAFF. The CDR3 DNA reads TGTGCCAGCACCTTCCGGGACAGGAGCTCTGAAGCTTTCTTT.

This chain uses TRBV6-5 with TRBJ2-3; 7 nucleotides align to TRBD1. CDR1 is MNHEY, CDR2 SVGAGI, per germline. Trimming removed 7 bases from V and 5 bases from J; junction bases left unmatched: 9. This CDR3 contains 14 residues. The CDR3 coding sequence is TGTGCCAGCATAATAGGGGGCAAGGGAGATACGCAGTATTTT. It specifies CASIIGGKGDTQYF.

The chain recombines TRBV19 with TRBJ2-1, with D perhaps TRBD2 (6 bases). Trimming took 5 bases from V and 7 from J, leaving 15 bases between them. The CDR3 has 14 amino acids. Per the germline V gene, CDR1 is LNHDA and CDR2 is SQIVND (reference sequence). DNA for the CDR3: TGTGCCAGTAGTCAGCCAGGAGGGGTAAATGAGCAGTTCTTC. Translation gives CASSQPGGVNEQFF.

This sequence joins TRBV29-1 and TRBJ1-1; possible D gene TRBD1, 6 bases. The CDR3 contains 11 residues. The V gene lost 6 bases and the J gene lost 4 bases, with 9 bases spanning the gap. From germline, CDR1 is SQVTM and CDR2 ANQGSEA. The CDR3 DNA follows: TGCAGCGTGGTGGACAGCACTGAAGCTTTCTTT. This gives the protein CSVVDSTEAFF.

This clone was counted only a few times. The V call is TRBV4-1, the J call TRBJ2-3, with TRBD1 matching 8 bases. Trimming took 0 bases from V and 3 from J; bases not matched to a gene: 8. From germline, CDR1 is MGHRA and CDR2 YSYEKL. The CDR3 consists of 17 residues. DNA for the CDR3: TGCGCCAGCAGCCAAGACCAGACAGGGGCCGATACAGATACGCAGTATTTT. Amino acids: CASSQDQTGADTDTQYF.

The chain links TRBV2 to TRBJ2-3; D gene uncertain. With 5 bases removed from V and 0 bases from J, the gap between germline ends came to 6 bases. CDR3 length equals 13 residues. CDR1 and CDR2 from the germline V gene are SNHLY and FYNNEI. The CDR3 loop reads CASSLPSTDTQYF. In nucleotides, the CDR3 is TGTGCCAGCAGTCTTCCGAGCACAGATACGCAGTATTTT.

This chain joins TRBV13 and TRBJ1-2; D ambiguous. Germline V lookup: CDR1 PRHDT, CDR2 FYEKMQ (reference sequence). V dropped 5 bases and J dropped 13 bases, with 20 bases sitting between them. The CDR3 runs 13 residues. This CDR3 reads CASSAGLGGPGTF. DNA for the CDR3: TGTGCCAGCAGCGCCGGCCTCGGTGGTCCGGGCACCTTC.

The rearrangement links TRBV5-1 to TRBJ2-5, with 7 nucleotides matching TRBD2. Trimming at V came to 4 bases and at J to 5 bases, leaving 11 bases not matched to a gene. Germline V gene data show CDR1 as SGHRS and CDR2 as YFSETQ. CDR3 length equals 15 residues. CDR3 in DNA: TGCGCCAGCAGCCTGCGGTGGCTAGCGGTGGAGACCCAGTACTTC. Encoded protein: CASSLRWLAVETQYF.

This chain uses TRBV20-1 with TRBJ1-1; no reliable D call. This CDR3 region has 11 residues. Germline V lookup: CDR1 DFQATT, CDR2 SNEGSKA (reference sequence). The ends were cut back, 5 bases at V and 4 bases at J, with 8 bases in the middle. CDR3 loop: CSASRFTEAFF. The CDR3 DNA reads TGCAGTGCTTCCCGTTTCACTGAAGCTTTCTTT.

The gene calls are TRBV24-1 and TRBJ2-5; 9 positions match TRBD1. V lost 0 bases and J lost 5; bases outside the gene matches: 6. Germline V gives CDR1 KGHDR, CDR2 SFDVKD. The CDR3 consists of 16 residues. The CDR3 is CATSDLLTGGGETQYF. The CDR3 bases are TGTGCCACCAGTGATTTGCTAACAGGGGGCGGGGAGACCCAGTACTTC.

Here the CDR3 reads CASKTLAGAKNIQYF. In nucleotides, the CDR3 is TGTGCCAGCAAAACACTAGCGGGAGCCAAAAACATTCAGTACTTC. The chain joins TRBV27 to TRBJ2-4; 9 bases align to TRBD2. The CDR3 runs to 15 residues. CDR1 and CDR2 from the germline V gene are MNHEY and SMNVEV (reference sequence). The junction had 4 bases not matched to a gene; V was cut back by 7 bases and J by 0 bases.

This chain joins TRBV6-5 and TRBJ1-4; a possible D gene is TRBD1 (6 bases). V was clipped by 8 bases and J by 13 bases, with 17 bases between them. This CDR3 contains 12 residues. Germline V gene lookup returns CDR1 MNHEY and CDR2 SVGAGI. DNA for the CDR3: TGTGCCAGCGGACCGCAAGGGGGGGTACTGTTTTTT. It specifies CASGPQGGVLFF.

The gene calls are TRBV5-1 and TRBJ2-2, with a possible D match to TRBD1 (6 bases). V was pared by 7 bases and J by 5 bases, with 18 bases between. This CDR3 has 15 amino acids. CDR1 is SGHRS, CDR2 YFSETQ, per germline. CDR3 amino acids: CASSTGTSETGELFF. CDR3 bases: TGCGCCAGCTCAACCGGGACATCTGAAACCGGGGAGCTGTTTTTT.

This rearrangement joins TRBV7-2 to TRBJ1-2, with D perhaps TRBD1 (6 bases). The CDR3 covers 13 residues. The germline V gene has CDR1 SGHTA and CDR2 FQGNSA. Trimming took off 0 bases at V and 7 bases at J, with 9 bases between the two ends. Here the CDR3 reads CASSLAQGFGYTF. CDR3 nucleotides: TGTGCCAGCAGCTTAGCACAGGGTTTTGGCTACACCTTC.